The rows below give T cell receptor beta chains drawn from one sample of a study of cytomegalovirus exposure and HLA in healthy donors. Sequencing used immunoSEQ multiplex PCR; TCRdb keeps in-frame clones, though not all of them. The repertoire holds under 150,000 clones, with approximately 68% as singletons. Sample: PBMCs. The receptors were gathered from a man in his fifties or sixties in good health and CMV-seronegative. Both conserved end residues are part of each CDR3. The D gene is left open where the match is weak. Only some rows state a clone size, as once, few, many or a class for expanded clones.

v_call	j_call	d_call	clone_size	cdr3_aa	cdr3_nt
TRBV7-9	TRBJ2-7	.	few	CASSAQGHLEQYF	TGTGCCAGCAGCGCCCAGGGACATCTCGAGCAGTACTTC
TRBV7-9	TRBJ1-5	.	.	CASSFGFGATDSNQPQHF	TGTGCCAGCAGCTTTGGGTTTGGGGCGACAGATAGCAATCAGCCCCAGCATTTT
TRBV5-4	TRBJ2-1	TRBD2	.	CASSSGLAGASDEQFF	TGTGCCAGCAGCTCTGGACTAGCGGGGGCAAGCGATGAGCAGTTCTTC
TRBV19	TRBJ1-2	.	.	CASTRTDRLYGYTF	TGTGCCAGTACGAGAACGGACAGACTCTATGGCTACACCTTC
TRBV18	TRBJ2-7	.	once	CASSPSSPRVSYEQYF	TGTGCCAGCTCACCTTCTTCCCCCAGGGTCTCCTACGAGCAGTACTTC
TRBV5-1	TRBJ2-7	.	few	CASSSIQGPLSYEQYF	TGCGCCAGCAGCAGTATACAGGGACCCCTCTCCTACGAGCAGTACTTC
TRBV28	TRBJ2-3	TRBD2	.	CASSGSSGRTDTQYF	TGTGCCAGCAGTGGATCTAGCGGGAGAACAGATACGCAGTATTTT
TRBV20-1	TRBJ1-1	.	.	CSASFLTEAFF	TGCAGTGCTAGCTTCCTCACTGAAGCTTTCTTT
TRBV9	TRBJ2-1	.	.	CASSVQIGDEQFF	TGTGCCAGCAGCGTACAAATAGGGGATGAGCAGTTCTTC
TRBV7-2	TRBJ1-5	TRBD1	.	CASSLVQGANQPQHF	TGTGCCAGCAGCTTGGTTCAGGGGGCGAATCAGCCCCAGCATTTT
TRBV5-4	TRBJ2-5	TRBD2	few	CASSLGLAGGKETQYF	TGTGCCAGCAGCTTGGGTCTAGCGGGAGGAAAGGAGACCCAGTACTTC
TRBV10-3	TRBJ1-2	.	.	CAISDRGGYGYTF	TGTGCCATCAGTGACCGCGGGGGCTATGGCTACACCTTC
TRBV5-1	TRBJ1-1	TRBD1	.	CASSPGQRTNTEAFF	TGCGCCAGCAGCCCGGGACAGAGGACCAACACTGAAGCTTTCTTT
TRBV27	TRBJ2-5	TRBD1	.	CASSSSTGVGTQYF	TGTGCCAGCAGTTCCTCGACAGGGGTGGGGACCCAGTACTTC
TRBV5-1	TRBJ1-6	.	.	CASSLDRAFPRSPLHF	TGCGCCAGCAGCTTGGACAGGGCTTTTCCAAGATCACCCCTCCACTTT
TRBV30	TRBJ1-5	TRBD1	.	CAWSTSGQGEQPQHF	TGTGCCTGGAGTACCTCTGGACAGGGAGAGCAGCCCCAGCATTTT
TRBV28	TRBJ1-4	TRBD1	.	CASSSPGTGNEKLFF	TGTGCCAGCAGTTCCCCCGGGACAGGCAATGAAAAACTGTTTTTT
TRBV28	TRBJ1-1	.	once	CASKGTGAHTEAFF	TGTGCCAGCAAAGGAACTGGGGCCCACACTGAAGCTTTCTTT
TRBV19	TRBJ2-7	TRBD1	.	CASSTGTAYSYEQYF	TGTGCCAGTAGTACCGGGACAGCGTACTCCTACGAGCAGTACTTC
TRBV19	TRBJ2-3	TRBD2	.	CASSIDPLAGVPDTQYF	TGTGCCAGTAGTATAGATCCCCTAGCGGGAGTTCCAGATACGCAGTATTTT
TRBV7-3	TRBJ1-1	TRBD1	.	CASSLQGDDTEAFF	TGTGCCAGCAGCTTACAGGGGGATGACACTGAAGCTTTCTTT
TRBV18	TRBJ2-7	.	.	CASSPFGSYEQYF	TGTGCCAGCTCACCTTTCGGGTCCTACGAGCAGTACTTC
TRBV28	TRBJ1-1	TRBD1	few	CASSPTSDRAPEAFF	TGTGCCAGCAGTCCAACTTCGGACAGGGCCCCTGAAGCTTTCTTT
TRBV9	TRBJ2-1	.	.	CASSGEQGNEQFF	TGTGCCAGCAGTGGGGAGCAGGGGAACGAGCAGTTCTTC
TRBV18	TRBJ1-1	.	.	CASSPQTGNTEAFF	TGTGCCAGCTCACCGCAGACAGGGAACACTGAAGCTTTCTTT
TRBV19	TRBJ1-5	.	few	CASSIMIGGRDQPQHF	TGTGCCAGTAGTATAATGATCGGGGGGCGGGATCAGCCCCAGCATTTT
TRBV19	TRBJ2-3	TRBD1	.	CASTKGQGITDTQYF	TGTGCCAGTACAAAGGGACAGGGGATCACAGATACGCAGTATTTT
TRBV7-6	TRBJ2-7	.	.	CASSSGGFGEQYF	TGTGCCAGCAGCTCCGGCGGGTTCGGCGAGCAGTACTTC
TRBV5-1	TRBJ2-2	TRBD1	.	CASSADRDPGELFF	TGCGCCAGCAGCGCCGACAGGGACCCCGGGGAGCTGTTTTTT
TRBV5-1	TRBJ1-4	TRBD1	.	CASSSGQGEEKLFF	TGCGCCAGCAGCTCTGGACAGGGAGAGGAAAAACTGTTTTTT
TRBV7-6	TRBJ2-7	TRBD2	.	CASSFRRGGSYEQYF	TGTGCCAGCAGCTTCCGACGGGGGGGGTCCTACGAGCAGTACTTC
TRBV19	TRBJ1-2	.	once	CASSIGGSNYGYTF	TGTGCCAGTAGTATCGGAGGCTCTAACTATGGCTACACCTTC
TRBV29-1	TRBJ2-5	.	once	CSVERRLAGETQYF	TGCAGCGTTGAAAGGAGGCTAGCTGGGGAGACCCAGTACTTC
TRBV7-9	TRBJ2-3	.	.	CASSSLQGGTDTQYF	TGTGCCAGCAGCTCCCTCCAAGGGGGCACAGATACGCAGTATTTT
TRBV6-5	TRBJ2-1	TRBD2	.	CASSRLAGGLGEQFF	TGTGCCAGCAGCAGACTAGCGGGAGGACTTGGAGAGCAGTTCTTC
TRBV15	TRBJ2-3	.	.	CATSRDRQGFADTQYF	TGTGCCACCAGCAGAGATCGCCAGGGGTTCGCAGATACGCAGTATTTT
TRBV27	TRBJ2-2	TRBD1	.	CASSFGQGATGELFF	TGTGCCAGCAGTTTCGGGCAGGGGGCTACCGGGGAGCTGTTTTTT
TRBV9	TRBJ2-7	.	.	CASSASAGREQYF	TGTGCCAGCAGCGCCAGCGCGGGACGGGAGCAGTACTTC
TRBV5-1	TRBJ2-3	TRBD2	.	CASSPGLAGADTQYF	TGCGCCAGCAGCCCAGGACTAGCGGGAGCAGATACGCAGTATTTT
TRBV25-1	TRBJ1-4	.	.	CASSAYQGLSNEKLFF	TGTGCCAGCAGTGCCTACCAGGGGTTGTCTAATGAAAAACTGTTTTTT
TRBV5-1	TRBJ2-3	.	few	CASSLVRDTQYF	TGCGCCAGCAGCTTGGTCCGGGATACGCAGTATTTT
TRBV5-1	TRBJ2-2	.	.	CASSLSGNTGELFF	TGCGCCAGCAGCTTAAGCGGGAACACCGGGGAGCTGTTTTTT
TRBV7-7	TRBJ2-5	TRBD2	.	CASSRGLAGGPIFQETQYF	TGTGCCAGCAGCCGAGGACTAGCGGGAGGACCCATCTTCCAAGAGACCCAGTACTTC
TRBV27	TRBJ2-3	TRBD2	.	CASSLERGPSTDTQYF	TGTGCCAGCAGTCTCGAGCGGGGACCTAGCACAGATACGCAGTATTTT
TRBV5-6	TRBJ1-3	.	.	CASRIFTAGTSGNTIYF	TGTGCCAGCAGGATCTTCACGGCGGGGACCTCTGGAAACACCATATATTTT
TRBV5-1	TRBJ2-7	TRBD1	.	CASTLQGAGEQYF	TGCGCCAGCACGCTCCAGGGGGCCGGCGAGCAGTACTTC
TRBV7-9	TRBJ1-4	.	.	CASSTTGLNEKLFF	TGTGCCAGCAGCACGACAGGCCTTAATGAAAAACTGTTTTTT
TRBV6-5	TRBJ2-1	.	once	CASSLLAGHNEQFF	TGTGCCAGCAGTCTTCTTGCGGGCCACAATGAGCAGTTCTTC